The following is a T cell receptor beta chain sequence with its context. Here immunoSEQ multiplex PCR was the method, and the copy in TCRdb shows in-frame clones only, minus some. The sample holds 85,000 to 95,000 clones, roughly 86% seen once. These data come from a study of identifying expanded T cells in peripheral blood. CDR3 length equals 15 residues. Germline V gives CDR1 MNHEY, CDR2 SVGAGI. The J segment lost 10 bases and the V segment lost 2 bases, leaving 6 bases of the junction unmatched. No infections or other immune events were documented during collection. J is TRBJ1-6 and V is TRBV6-5; 9 nucleotides agree with TRBD1. The sequencing input was blood. The receptor comes from a person between 18 and 75 years old in good health. CDR3 sequence reads: CASSYLGTGTSPLHF. CDR3 nucleotide sequence: TGTGCCAGCAGTTACCTTGGGACAGGGACCTCACCCCTCCACTTT.